This T cell receptor beta chain stems from a study of blood T cells in healthy people across ages. Study-wide findings and caveats: Diversity estimated from one million T cells was considered an underestimate.

Comment on this clonotype: Its antigen remains unknown.

Sample-barcoded 5' priming and a J-beta primer mix drove a second PCR of roughly 7 to 11 cycles. Each cDNA molecule received a tag from a template-switch adaptor that had 12 random nucleotides. The yield of each sample was at least 2.5 million CDR3-containing paired-end reads. TCRdb ran MiXCR on the 5' RACE reads and lists one entry per CDR3 protein. This sample has about 640,000 distinct CDR3 sequences, with roughly 41% found just once. CDR3 length: 13 residues. V lost 0 bases to trimming and J lost 8 bases, with 10 bases between them. Germline V CDR1 and CDR2: SGHTA, FQGNSA. Sequences were obtained from blood. This chain uses TRBV7-2 with TRBJ1-2; D unclear. This receptor was identified in a man of 80 years or more in good health. In nucleotides, the CDR3 is TGTGCCAGCAGCTTAGCGGGGAGTGGGGGCTACACCTTC. Its protein product is CASSLAGSGGYTF.